This entry lists 29 T cell receptor beta chains sequenced from one sample in a study of cytomegalovirus exposure and HLA in healthy donors (dated by TCRdb to the late 2010s). The library was prepared using the immunoSEQ multiplex PCR assay. For the multiplex PCR, a mixture combining 60 forward primers for TCR Vbeta segments and 13 reverse primers for TCR Jbeta segments was used. The source is immuneACCESS, and TCRdb retained only in-frame sequences with V and J called. Part of the clones is not carried over; for the studies checked, unresolved V genes explain less than half of this, and the remainder is unexplained. The sample has some 120,000 clones on record, about four fifths of them singletons. The ten biggest clones cover about 3.9% of the sample. Material: PBMCs. Receptor source: a woman aged 40 to 50 in good health and CMV-seropositive.

The J gene is TRBJ2-5, the V gene TRBV28; TRBD2 might be the D (5 bases). There are 15 residues in the CDR3. V was shortened by 4 bases and J by 2 bases, with 14 bases between the two germline ends. Looked up from germline, CDR1 is MDHEN and CDR2 is SYDVKM. The CDR3 DNA is TGTGCCAGCAGTTCCCCCATGCGAGGGCAAGAGACCCAGTACTTC. The encoded protein is CASSSPMRGQETQYF.

This sequence joins TRBV19 and TRBJ1-2; D may be TRBD1 (5 bases). CDR1 LNHDA and CDR2 SQIVND come from the germline V gene (reference sequence). The length of the CDR3 is 16 residues. The germline V and J ends were trimmed by 3 bases and 1 base, with 15 bases remaining between them. Here the CDR3 reads CASSISGDSRNYGYTF. CDR3 nucleotides: TGTGCCAGTAGTATTTCTGGAGACAGCCGTAACTATGGCTACACCTTC.

This rearrangement joins TRBV15 to TRBJ2-7, with a possible D match to TRBD2 (6 bases). The CDR3 is made up of 14 amino acids. Germline CDR1 reads LNHNV; CDR2 reads YYDKDF (reference sequence). V lost 3 bases, J lost 0 bases, and 9 bases lay in between. The CDR3 DNA reads TGTGCCACCAGCAGTTTGGAGGGCTCCTACGAGCAGTACTTC. This translates into CATSSLEGSYEQYF.

The chain is built from TRBV28 and TRBJ2-3; 11 nucleotides agree with TRBD2. Germline CDR1 is MDHEN and CDR2 is SYDVKM. J lost 5 bases, V lost 6 bases, and 7 bases had no gene match. This CDR3 region has 15 residues. The CDR3 DNA is TGTGCCAGCAGACAACTAGCGGGAGCCGAAGATACGCAGTATTTT. Translation: CASRQLAGAEDTQYF.

This clone showed up just once. V usage is TRBV28 and J usage is TRBJ2-1; 12 bases align to TRBD2. V was clipped by 5 bases and J by 9 bases; unmatched bases: 8. Germline assignment: CDR1 MDHEN and CDR2 SYDVKM. The CDR3 sequence is 15 residues long. DNA for the CDR3: TGTGCCAGCAGTCTACTAGCGGGAGGTTCGGTTGAGCAGTTCTTC. Residues: CASSLLAGGSVEQFF.

V gene TRBV25-1 combines with J gene TRBJ2-7; 10 positions match TRBD1. CDR1 and CDR2 (germline): MGHDK, SYGVNS. J gave up 11 bases and V 4 bases, and 5 bases lay outside the gene matches. CDR3 length: 12 residues. The CDR3 DNA reads TGTGCCAGCAGTGGACAGGGGGCGCGAGAGTACTTC. This gives the protein CASSGQGAREYF.

This sequence joins TRBV2 and TRBJ2-7, with D possibly being TRBD2 (6 bases). Germline assignment: CDR1 SNHLY and CDR2 FYNNEI. This CDR3 comprises 13 residues. The V gene lost 3 bases and the J gene lost 2 bases, with 8 bases spanning the gap. CDR3 loop: CASSERLAYEQYF. In DNA, the CDR3 is TGTGCCAGCAGTGAGCGACTAGCCTACGAGCAGTACTTC.

The chain employs TRBV12-5 and TRBJ2-3; 7 positions match TRBD1. This CDR3 is built from 15 residues. Germline trimming cut 6 bases from V and 2 bases from J; bases unmatched to any gene: 8. CDR1 and CDR2 from the germline V gene are LGHNT and FRNRAP. The CDR3 spells CASGPGQSNTDTQYF. The CDR3 coding sequence is TGTGCTAGTGGACCGGGACAGTCAAACACAGATACGCAGTATTTT.

The chain is built from TRBV9 and TRBJ2-1; TRBD1 matches at 7 bases. The CDR3 spans 14 residues. The V gene end was trimmed by 3 bases and the J gene end by 8 bases; junction bases not matched to a gene: 8. The germline gives CDR1 SGDLS, CDR2 YYNGEE. The CDR3 protein is CASSGGQPVDEQFF. CDR3 in DNA: TGTGCCAGCAGCGGGGGACAGCCGGTCGATGAGCAGTTCTTC.

The chain joins TRBV10-3 to TRBJ1-2; D unclear. V lost 2 bases and J 0 bases, leaving 7 bases between the germline ends. Germline CDR1 is ENHRY and CDR2 is SYGVKD. The CDR3 loop spans 14 amino acids. As DNA, the CDR3 is TGTGCCATCAGTGAGGCAGTTACTAACTATGGCTACACCTTC. It translates to CAISEAVTNYGYTF.

This chain uses TRBV20-1 with TRBJ2-1; D gene unclear. Germline-derived CDR1 and CDR2 are DFQATT and SNEGSKA (reference sequence). This CDR3 has 11 amino acids. V was clipped by 6 bases and J by 6 bases, with 9 bases between them. This CDR3 reads CSAEVGNEQFF. CDR3 nucleotide sequence: TGCAGTGCCGAGGTGGGCAATGAGCAGTTCTTC.

This chain links TRBV28 with TRBJ2-5; D is unresolved. The germline V gene has CDR1 MDHEN and CDR2 SYDVKM. There are 15 residues in the CDR3. V lost 1 base and J lost 6, with 15 bases in between. The CDR3 reads CASSLYRSLRKTQYF. CDR3 coding DNA: TGTGCCAGCAGTTTATACCGGTCCCTCAGGAAGACCCAGTACTTC.

The CDR3 region is CASSPGTGFLRQYF. CDR3 nucleotide sequence: TGTGCCAGCAGTCCCGGGACAGGGTTTTTACGGCAGTACTTC. The chain carries TRBV19 and TRBJ2-7; the match to TRBD1 covers 9 bases. Germline CDR1 LNHDA, CDR2 SQIVND (reference sequence). V was pared by 9 bases and J by 9 bases, with 15 bases of the junction left unmatched. The CDR3 is made up of 14 amino acids.

The J gene is TRBJ2-7, the V gene TRBV7-2; 10 positions match TRBD2. The CDR3 is 15 amino acids. CDR1 is SGHTA, CDR2 FQGNSA, per germline. The trim removed 1 base at V and 3 bases at J, leaving 3 bases unmatched. The DNA for the CDR3 is TGTGCCAGCAGCTTAGTAGGGACTAGCGTCTACGAGCAGTACTTC. This translates into CASSLVGTSVYEQYF.

This clone was observed a handful of times. The chain combines TRBV5-4 with TRBJ2-5; 15 nucleotides align to TRBD2. The CDR3 has 16 amino acids. After removal of 0 bases from V and 7 bases from J, the junction contained 4 bases not matched to a gene. Germline values: CDR1 SGHNT, CDR2 YYREEE (reference sequence). The CDR3 spells CASSLEGGLAGGTQYF. The CDR3 DNA is TGTGCCAGCAGCTTGGAGGGGGGACTAGCGGGAGGGACCCAGTACTTC.

This clone was observed once. The genes are TRBV11-2 and TRBJ2-1; D possibly corresponds to TRBD1 (6 bases). The CDR3 is 13 residues long. Germline lookup yields CDR1 SGHAT and CDR2 FQNNGV. V was pared by 1 base and J by 7 bases, with 8 bases between. CDR3 coding DNA: TGTGCCAGCAGCTTAGGACAGGATAATGAGCAGTTCTTC. As protein: CASSLGQDNEQFF. The full variable domain, its missing parts supplied by reference TRBV11-2 and TRBJ2-1, is EAGVAQSPRYKIIEKRQSVAFWCNPISGHATLYWYQQILGQGPKLLIQFQNNGVVDDSQLPKDRFSAERLKGVDSTLKIQPAKLEDSAVYLCASSLGQDNEQFFGPGTRLTVL.

V is TRBV5-1 and J is TRBJ2-7, with TRBD2 matching 11 bases. The CDR3 spans 16 residues. From germline, CDR1 is SGHRS and CDR2 YFSETQ. V was pared by 4 bases and J by 2 bases, with 8 bases of the junction left unmatched. CDR3 DNA: TGCGCCAGCAGCCCCAAGTCGACTAGCGGGGCCTACGAGCAGTACTTC. It encodes CASSPKSTSGAYEQYF.

The rearrangement uses TRBV7-9 and TRBJ2-1; 10 bases match TRBD1. Germline CDR1 is SEHNR and CDR2 is FQNEAQ (reference sequence). The CDR3 contains 17 residues. Germline trimming cut 2 bases from V and 7 bases from J; bases unmatched to any gene: 11. The CDR3 spells CASSLRAGTGEGNEQFF. For the CDR3, the DNA is TGTGCCAGCAGCTTAAGGGCGGGGACAGGGGAAGGGAATGAGCAGTTCTTC.

V is TRBV27 and J is TRBJ2-7, with 12 bases identical to TRBD2. The CDR3 is 17 amino acids. V shed 7 bases and J 2 bases; nucleotides not matched to a gene: 12. The germline CDR1 and CDR2 sequences are MNHEY and SMNVEV (reference sequence). The CDR3 DNA follows: TGTGCCAGCATGTGGCAGGGGACTAGCGGGCCTCCCTACGAGCAGTACTTC. This translates into CASMWQGTSGPPYEQYF.

The chain employs TRBV27 and TRBJ1-1; no definite D call. The V end was cut by 3 bases, the J end by 1 base, with 9 bases between. CDR3 length: 14 residues. Germline V gene lookup returns CDR1 MNHEY and CDR2 SMNVEV (reference sequence). The CDR3 is CASSFRRSNTEAFF. The CDR3 bases are TGTGCCAGCAGTTTTAGGAGGTCGAACACTGAAGCTTTCTTT.

The chain joins TRBV18 to TRBJ2-3; no clear D. V was shortened by 0 bases and J by 2 bases, with 6 bases between the two germline ends. The germline V gene encodes CDR1 KGHSH and CDR2 LQKENI. The CDR3 covers 14 residues. The CDR3 DNA sequence: TGTGCCAGCTCACCACCGGAGTCCACAGATACGCAGTATTTT. It is translated as CASSPPESTDTQYF.

This rearrangement joins TRBV27 to TRBJ2-7; 7 bases are shared with TRBD1. The CDR3 is 13 amino acids. V shed 8 bases, J shed 6 bases, and the junction held 10 bases outside the gene matches. The germline V gene has CDR1 MNHEY and CDR2 SMNVEV (reference sequence). The CDR3 DNA sequence: TGTGCCAGCTACGGGACAGCCCTTAGCGAGCAGTACTTC. Translated, it gives CASYGTALSEQYF.

This clone was recorded once. V is TRBV5-3 and J is TRBJ1-2, with 7 bases matching TRBD1. TRBV5-3 is an open reading frame, and its role is uncertain. The CDR3 has 16 amino acids. J gave up 2 bases and V 9 bases, and 16 bases lay outside the gene matches. CDR3 region: CATPVGLGQENYGYTF. DNA of the CDR3: TGTGCCACTCCGGTGGGCTTAGGACAGGAGAACTATGGCTACACCTTC.

The chain uses TRBV11-2 and TRBJ2-7, with a weak D call TRBD1 (7 bases). This CDR3 region has 15 residues. V was trimmed by 5 bases and J by 2 bases, leaving 16 bases between them. Per the germline V gene, CDR1 is SGHAT and CDR2 is FQNNGV. CDR3 region: CASSLHRGGTYEQYF. The CDR3 region has the DNA TGTGCCAGCAGCCTACACAGGGGAGGTACCTACGAGCAGTACTTC.

V and J are TRBV29-1 and TRBJ1-2, with D possibly TRBD1 on 5 matching bases. Germline lookup yields CDR1 SQVTM and CDR2 ANQGSEA. V lost 7 bases and J lost 8, with 17 bases in between. This CDR3 has 12 residues. The CDR3 DNA sequence: TGCAGCGCCGAAGCAGGGTACGGCGGCTACACCTTC. As protein: CSAEAGYGGYTF.

This clone appeared once. This same CDR3 is encoded by further DNA sequences in the sample. The rearrangement joins TRBV10-3 to TRBJ2-7; TRBD1 matches at 9 bases. This CDR3 is 15 amino acids long. The V gene end was trimmed by 3 bases and the J gene end by 7 bases; junction bases not matched to a gene: 10. The germline gives CDR1 ENHRY, CDR2 SYGVKD. In DNA form, the CDR3 reads TGTGCCATCAGTGACCCCCCGGACAGGGGTCTTGAGCAGTACTTC. Its protein product is CAISDPPDRGLEQYF.

The V gene is TRBV5-1, the J gene TRBJ1-2; D uncertain. From germline, CDR1 is SGHRS and CDR2 YFSETQ. V lost 4 bases and J 4 bases, leaving 14 bases between the germline ends. The CDR3 has 14 amino acids. As DNA, the CDR3 is TGCGCCAGCAGCCCATGGCGGAATATCTATGGCTACACCTTC. Protein sequence: CASSPWRNIYGYTF.

This chain uses TRBV2 with TRBJ2-5; 9 nucleotides align to TRBD1. The J call is in doubt because the DNA end fits TRBJ2-7 better. CDR3 length: 13 residues. Germline V gene sequence: CDR1 SNHLY, CDR2 FYNNEI. Here the CDR3 reads CASRDRGPYEQYF. The DNA of the CDR3 is TGTGCCAGCAGGGACAGGGGACCCTACGAGCAGTACTTC.

The chain combines TRBV7-8 with TRBJ1-1; D is unclear. Trimming left V 5 bases short and J 0 bases short, with 4 bases between. Looked up from germline, CDR1 is SGHVS and CDR2 is FQNEAQ. This CDR3 contains 12 residues. CDR3 coding DNA: TGTGCCAGCAGCCCGGTGAACACTGAAGCTTTCTTT. Amino acids: CASSPVNTEAFF.